The next 7 T cell receptor beta chains were all read from a single sample in a study of response to subunit inactivated influenza vaccine. TCRdb ran MiXCR on the RT-PCR reads and lists one entry per CDR3 protein. Among 750,000 to 850,000 distinct CDR3 sequences listed, 15% to 20% were seen once. The sample here was PBMCs from blood, taken 5 to 6 days after vaccination. These receptors were collected from a middle-aged man who received an inactivated influenza vaccine.

This clonotype was seen a handful of times. The chain is built from TRBV11-2 and TRBJ2-1; D is uncertain. CDR1 is SGHAT and CDR2 is FQNNGV in the germline V gene. The ends were cut back, 1 base at V and 6 bases at J, with 10 bases in the middle. This CDR3 is 14 amino acids long. The DNA of the CDR3 is TGTGCCAGCAGCTTAGCCAGCTATCCCAATGAGCAGTTCTTC. Translated: CASSLASYPNEQFF.

This clonotype was seen a few times. The chain joins TRBV6-2 or TRBV6-3 to TRBJ2-5; TRBD1 matches 7 bases. The CDR3 extends over 16 amino acids. The J segment lost 1 base and the V segment lost 5 bases, leaving 10 bases of the junction unmatched. Germline V gene lookup returns CDR1 MNHEY and CDR2 SVGEGT. The CDR3 sequence: CASSGGQDLAQETQYF. In nucleotides, the CDR3 is TGTGCCAGCAGTGGAGGACAGGACCTCGCCCAAGAGACCCAGTACTTC.

The chain combines TRBV2 with TRBJ2-5, with TRBD2 as a possible D gene (5 bases). The CDR3 totals 14 residues. Germline values: CDR1 SNHLY, CDR2 FYNNEI. The V and J ends lost 4 bases and 6 bases respectively, with 15 bases between them. The CDR3 bases are TGTGCCAGCAGTGTAAGCGAGGGTCCGAAGACCCAGTACTTC. Its translation is CASSVSEGPKTQYF. Together with reference TRBV2 and TRBJ2-5, the CDR3 gives the full variable domain: EPEVTQTPSHQVTQMGQEVILRCVPISNHLYFYWYRQILGQKVEFLVSFYNNEISEKSEIFDDQFSVERPDGSNFTLKIRSTKLEDSAMYFCASSVSEGPKTQYFGPGTRLLVL.

The chain recombines TRBV7-2 with TRBJ2-3, with a tentative D call TRBD2 (7 bases). The CDR3 length is 17 residues. The V and J ends lost 0 bases and 2 bases respectively, with 15 bases between them. Germline CDR1 reads SGHTA; CDR2 reads FQGNSA. The CDR3 loop is CASSLAKGGGPTDTQYF. The CDR3 coding sequence is TGTGCCAGCAGCTTAGCCAAGGGGGGGGGACCCACAGATACGCAGTATTTT.

The CDR3 region has the DNA TGTGCCAGCAGTTACCTATCCGGGCGCGATGAGCAGTTCTTC. It encodes CASSYLSGRDEQFF. This sequence joins TRBV6-2 or TRBV6-3 and TRBJ2-1; no reliable D call. This CDR3 has 14 residues. V lost 2 bases and J lost 8, with 13 bases in between. The germline gives CDR1 MNHEY, CDR2 SVGEGT.

This clonotype was detected a few times. The rearrangement uses TRBV7-8 and TRBJ2-7, with 12 bases lining up with TRBD2. Germline trimming cut 7 bases from V and 5 bases from J; bases unmatched to any gene: 12. The CDR3 extends over 16 amino acids. CDR1 and CDR2 from the germline V gene are SGHVS and FQNEAQ. The CDR3 region has the DNA TGTGCCAGCACCATGTGGGCTAGCGGGGGGGTCAACGAGCAGTACTTC. Its translation is CASTMWASGGVNEQYF.

The table lists this clonotype with a few counts. The chain couples TRBV29-1 to TRBJ1-2; tentative D call: TRBD1 (6 bases). This CDR3 comprises 14 residues. Germline V gene lookup returns CDR1 SQVTM and CDR2 ANQGSEA. The ends were cut back, 7 bases at V and 5 bases at J, with 20 bases in the middle. DNA of the CDR3: TGCAGCGCCCTCGACTGGGGGCTGCTTTATGGCTACACCTTC. Amino acid sequence: CSALDWGLLYGYTF.